The clone carrying this TCR beta chain has only one observation. Its antigen is still unknown. Having been cultured for roughly 9 days, the cells underwent CD4+ T cell isolation. A PCR test confirmed that the person had SARS-CoV-2 infection between March and December 2020. Either the BNT162b2 or mRNA-1273 vaccine was given to participants in two doses. These data originate in a study of vaccination effects on CD4 cells after COVID-19. At the level of the study: Under the ViraFEST assay, PBMC were stimulated with viral peptide pools so that antigen-specific CD4+ T cells expanded. Sequencing was performed afterwards.

Measured with immunoSEQ multiplex PCR; TCRdb has only the in-frame clones, and not every one. The sample lists about 34,000 clones; around 79% were seen once. Study observations and caveats: Missing from the study were early post-infection timepoints, and its convalescent patients were few. Post-vaccine spike-reactive clones in convalescents were mainly new vaccine-induced clones. Clones from infection and from vaccination both contracted markedly late after vaccination.

This receptor was obtained from a human donor who had a prior SARS-CoV-2 infection. The sample was CD4+ T cells from PBMCs cultured without peptide, taken after COVID-19 vaccination.

The CDR3 nucleotides read TGTGCCAGTAAGGGCTGGGGAAAGGCGGAAGCTTTCTTT. Protein: CASKGWGKAEAFF. The V call is TRBV19, the J call TRBJ1-1; D gene ambiguous. Germline V gives CDR1 LNHDA, CDR2 SQIVND (reference sequence). The CDR3 runs to 13 residues. Trimming cost V 7 bases and J 8 bases, with 17 bases left between them.